This is a list of T cell receptor beta chains from one sample in a study of cytomegalovirus exposure and HLA in healthy donors. Profiled with immunoSEQ multiplex PCR; TCRdb holds only in-frame clones, not every one. The sample records more than 95,000 clones, around 75% being singletons. The sequencing sample was made of PBMCs. The origin of the receptors is a man between 60 and 75 years old in good health and CMV-seropositive. Both conserved end residues are part of each CDR3. Fields, in order: J gene, D gene, V gene, clone size, CDR3 DNA, CDR3 protein. D genes are given only for firm matches. Size values are once, few and many counts, or a class for expanded clones, and some rows have none.

>TRBJ2-7|TRBD2|TRBV2|.
TGTGCCAGCAGCGGCGGGACTAGCGGATACGAGCAGTACTTC
CASSGGTSGYEQYF
>TRBJ2-7|.|TRBV29-1|.
TGCAGCGTTGAAGGGTACGGCTACGAGCAGTACTTC
CSVEGYGYEQYF
>TRBJ1-5|.|TRBV9|.
TGTGCCAGCAGCGTAGGGCAGGGCAATCAGCCCCAGCATTTT
CASSVGQGNQPQHF
>TRBJ2-5|.|TRBV9|.
TGTGCCAGCAGCGTATACGGGGGTCAAGAGACCCAGTACTTC
CASSVYGGQETQYF
>TRBJ1-5|.|TRBV5-1|.
TGCGCCAGCAGCTTGGCCGGGGAGGTCCAGCCCCAGCATTTT
CASSLAGEVQPQHF
>TRBJ2-3|.|TRBV7-3|few
TGTGCCAGCAGCCCCGACAGCTACACAGATACGCAGTATTTT
CASSPDSYTDTQYF
>TRBJ1-2|TRBD1|TRBV7-8|.
TGTGCCAGCAGCTTAGTGGGACAGCCTAACTATGGCTACACCTTC
CASSLVGQPNYGYTF
>TRBJ2-7|.|TRBV15|.
TGTGCCACCAGCAGAGATCGGGGCGAGCAGTACTTC
CATSRDRGEQYF
>TRBJ1-1|TRBD1|TRBV5-1|once
TGCGCCAGCAGCTTAGGACAGGCCCCCGTCCAAGCTTTCTTT
CASSLGQAPVQAFF
>TRBJ2-1|TRBD2|TRBV5-4|few
TGTGCCAGCAGCTCCGGGACGGGGGGATACAATGAGCAGTTCTTC
CASSSGTGGYNEQFF